The rows below give T cell receptor beta chains drawn from one sample of a study of blood T cell repertoires in COVID-19. TCRdb keeps only in-frame clones here, not all; method: immunoSEQ multiplex PCR. This sample carries roughly 700,000 clones, 90% of them seen once, and the ten largest clones take over 0.2%. The sample was peripheral blood. The receptors derive from a woman between 18 and 29 years old with acute or convalescent COVID-19. The CDR3 runs from the conserved cysteine through the conserved F or W. Each record gives: clone size, J gene, D gene, CDR3 length, V gene, CDR3 DNA, CDR3 protein. A D gene is named only where the DNA matches it firmly. Only some rows state a clone size, as once, few, many or a class for expanded clones.

>NA|TRBJ1-6|TRBD1|16|TRBV9
TGTGCCAGCAGCGTGGGACAGGGAGTATATGGTTCACCCCTCCACTTT
CASSVGQGVYGSPLHF
>few|TRBJ1-1|NA|16|TRBV19
TGTGCCAGTAGTATGAAAGCGGGTAGGAAGAACACTGAAGCTTTCTTT
CASSMKAGRKNTEAFF
>NA|TRBJ1-2|NA|13|TRBV5-1
TGCGCCAGCAGCTTGGGGGGCACGGGCGGCTACACCTTC
CASSLGGTGGYTF
>NA|TRBJ2-7|NA|13|TRBV25-1
TGTGCCAGCAGGGTGGGGAGTTCCTACGAGCAGTACTTC
CASRVGSSYEQYF
>NA|TRBJ2-7|NA|13|TRBV25-1
TGTGCCAGCTCCCCGACAGGAGAGTACGAGCAGTACTTC
CASSPTGEYEQYF
>NA|TRBJ2-1|NA|16|TRBV10-3
TGTGCCATCAGCGTGGGGGGAATAAATGATCACATTGAGCAGTTCTTC
CAISVGGINDHIEQFF
>once|TRBJ1-5|TRBD1|17|TRBV18
TGTGCCAGCTCACCAAAACAGGGGGAAATAAGCAATCAGCCCCAGCATTTT
CASSPKQGEISNQPQHF
>once|TRBJ1-4|NA|15|TRBV3-1/TRBV3-2
TGTGCCAGCAGCCAAGCTATTCGGACAGATGAAAAACTGTTTTTT
CASSQAIRTDEKLFF
>NA|TRBJ1-2|TRBD1|18|TRBV18
TGTGCCAGCTCAACTAGAGCCGCGGGACAGGGCCGGTTCTATGGCTACACCTTC
CASSTRAAGQGRFYGYTF
>NA|TRBJ2-3|NA|14|TRBV7-2
TGTGCCAGCAGCTCCCGCGGGAATGCAGATACGCAGTATTTT
CASSSRGNADTQYF
>NA|TRBJ2-1|TRBD2|18|TRBV2
TGTGCCAGCAGTGAAAAGGGCACTAGCGGGGGCTCCTACAATGAGCAGTTCTTC
CASSEKGTSGGSYNEQFF
>NA|TRBJ1-1|TRBD1|13|TRBV7-9
TGTGCCAGCAGCCCGAGACAGGGCCCTGAAGCTTTCTTT
CASSPRQGPEAFF
>NA|TRBJ2-7|NA|11|TRBV27
TGTGCCAGCAGAAGGGGCGCCGAGCAGTACTTC
CASRRGAEQYF
>few|TRBJ1-2|NA|13|TRBV4-1
TGCGCCAGCAGCCAAGGTGGCTCCTATGGCTACACCTTC
CASSQGGSYGYTF
>NA|TRBJ1-2|NA|15|TRBV14
TGTGCCAGCAGCCCCTCGCAGGGGCTCGCCTATGGCTACACCTTC
CASSPSQGLAYGYTF
>NA|TRBJ2-1|TRBD2|18|TRBV7-2
TGTGCCAGCAGCTTACAGGCGACTAGCGGGGGAACCTACAATGAGCAGTTCTTC
CASSLQATSGGTYNEQFF
>NA|TRBJ2-2|TRBD1|16|TRBV24-1
TGTGCCACCAGTGATACGGGACAGAGCAACACCGGGGAGCTGTTTTTT
CATSDTGQSNTGELFF
>once|TRBJ1-2|NA|10|TRBV30
TGTGCCGGAGAGAGGGGGTTCTACACCTTC
CAGERGFYTF
>NA|TRBJ1-4|NA|9|TRBV30
TGTGCCTGGACAGTGGCCCCGTTTTTT
CAWTVAPFF
>NA|TRBJ1-5|TRBD1|16|TRBV6-1
TGTGCCAGCAGTGAAGGACAGGGGTATAGCAATCAGCCCCAGCATTTT
CASSEGQGYSNQPQHF
>NA|TRBJ1-1|NA|13|TRBV2
TGTGCCAGCACTCCCAGGGCTTACACTGAAGCTTTCTTT
CASTPRAYTEAFF
>NA|TRBJ1-6|TRBD1|18|TRBV7-2
TGTGCCAGCAGCCCTAGGGACAGTCCAACCTTCTATAATTCACCCCTCCACTTT
CASSPRDSPTFYNSPLHF
>NA|TRBJ2-2|NA|15|TRBV24-1
TGTGCCACCAGTGATTTGCTCCAGGGGACCGGGGAGCTGTTTTTT
CATSDLLQGTGELFF
>few|TRBJ1-2|TRBD1|15|TRBV19
TGTGCCAGTAGTATAACCTCGACAGGGGAGTGGGGCTACACCTTC
CASSITSTGEWGYTF
>NA|TRBJ1-2|TRBD1|14|TRBV7-9
TGTGCCAGCAGCTTAGCACAGGGGGCTGGGGGCTACACCTTC
CASSLAQGAGGYTF